The TCR beta chain under discussion was sequenced for a study of CD8 T cells in ankylosing spondylitis. Study results and caveats: Those disease-linked clones were CD8+; they were also relatively rare in peripheral blood. Apparently characteristic of ankylosing spondylitis blood was a TCR beta motif (under ten highly homologous variants).

At least ten counts were recorded for this clonotype. Antigen: not known. The CDR3 spans 14 residues. V gave up 2 bases and J gave up 3 bases; unmatched junction bases: 7. The germline V gene encodes CDR1 DFQATT and CDR2 SNEGSKA (reference sequence). TCRdb redid the calling of the 5' RACE reads with MiXCR, one entry per CDR3 protein. This table holds approximately 520,000 distinct CDR3 sequences, under 5.5% found once. The chain has TRBV20-1 and TRBJ2-7; 7 bases line up with TRBD2. The material sequenced was blood, either unsorted or a sorted T cell fraction (not recorded which). The receptor was isolated from a male donor with ankylosing spondylitis. The DNA for the CDR3 is TGCAGTGCTAGATCTCGGGGGGTGATCTACGAGCAGTACTTC. Protein sequence: CSARSRGVIYEQYF.